The 7 T cell receptor beta chains reported below all come from one sample, sequenced in a study of CD8+CD57+ T cells in acquired aplastic anemia. Template material for TCR beta VDJ and CDR3 profiling consisted of genomic DNA. Using its own MiXCR run on the reads, TCRdb lists one record per CDR3 protein. The profile shows about 110,000 distinct CDR3 sequences, around 53% of them singletons. Material for sequencing was sorted CD4+, CD8+, or CD8+CD57+ T cells (not recorded which) from PBMCs. These receptors were taken from a human donor in good health, serving as a control.

In this sample, this clonotype turned up a few times. The rearrangement joins TRBV15 to TRBJ1-5; no clear D. The CDR3 is made up of 13 amino acids. Germline lookup yields CDR1 LNHNV and CDR2 YYDKDF (reference sequence). Trimming removed 0 bases from V and 7 bases from J, with 7 bases in between. CDR3 bases: TGTGCCACCAGCAGAGAGTGGGTCCAGCCCCAGCATTTT. This gives the protein CATSREWVQPQHF.

The chain is built from TRBV25-1 and TRBJ2-7, with D perhaps being TRBD1 or TRBD2 (6 bases each). The CDR3 totals 15 residues. Germline CDR1 is MGHDK and CDR2 is SYGVNS. V lost 9 bases and J lost 3, with 21 bases in between. As DNA, the CDR3 is TGTGCCAGTTCCACCTCACCGGGGGCTAGCTACGAGCAGTACTTC. Translation: CASSTSPGASYEQYF.

This clonotype was detected a few times. V usage is TRBV2 and J usage is TRBJ1-6; D unresolved. Looked up from germline, CDR1 is SNHLY and CDR2 is FYNNEI. The CDR3 covers 14 residues. Trimming stripped 2 bases from V and 4 bases from J, with 6 bases between. The CDR3 sequence: CASSEWGYNSPLHF. The CDR3 DNA follows: TGTGCCAGCAGTGAATGGGGTTATAATTCACCCCTCCACTTT.

The chain couples TRBV7-2 to TRBJ2-7, with D uncertain. The CDR3 runs to 13 residues. The ends were cut back, 5 bases at V and 2 bases at J, with 10 bases in the middle. Germline CDR1 SGHTA, CDR2 FQGNSA. This CDR3 reads CASSPDGAYEQYF. CDR3 nucleotides: TGTGCCAGCAGCCCGGACGGAGCCTACGAGCAGTACTTC. Full variable domain (rest looked up from reference TRBV7-2 and TRBJ2-7): GAGVSQSPSNKVTEKGKDVELRCDPISGHTALYWYRQSLGQGLEFLIYFQGNSAPDKSGLPSDRFSAERTGGSVSTLTIQRTQQEDSAVYLCASSPDGAYEQYFGPGTRLTVT.

This clonotype was observed many times. The chain recombines TRBV10-3 with TRBJ2-7; 11 bases map to TRBD1. CDR1 and CDR2 from the germline V gene are ENHRY and SYGVKD. V trimming: 8 bases; J trimming: 12 bases; junction bases outside the gene matches: 18. The CDR3 loop spans 15 amino acids. The CDR3 coding sequence is TGTGCCATCTTACGCTCCCCGGGACAGGGGGAACGACCGTACTTC. Its protein is CAILRSPGQGERPYF.

Details on this clonotype: The junction does not match germline at one end; this may be a read error. The genes are TRBV2 and TRBJ1-1, with TRBD1 identical over 8 bases. This CDR3 has 14 amino acids. Germline CDR1 SNHLY, CDR2 FYNNEI. The CDR3 here is CTSRDRGYNTEAFF. Written as DNA, the CDR3 is TGTACCAGCAGAGACAGGGGCTACAACACTGAAGCTTTCTTT.

J is TRBJ2-7 and V is TRBV29-1; tentatively, D is TRBD1 (6 bases). From germline, CDR1 is SQVTM and CDR2 ANQGSEA. This CDR3 comprises 12 residues. Trimming removed 8 bases from V and 3 bases from J, with 14 bases in between. The CDR3, as DNA: TGCAGCAGTCCCGGACAGAACTACGAGCAGTACTTC. Its translation is CSSPGQNYEQYF.